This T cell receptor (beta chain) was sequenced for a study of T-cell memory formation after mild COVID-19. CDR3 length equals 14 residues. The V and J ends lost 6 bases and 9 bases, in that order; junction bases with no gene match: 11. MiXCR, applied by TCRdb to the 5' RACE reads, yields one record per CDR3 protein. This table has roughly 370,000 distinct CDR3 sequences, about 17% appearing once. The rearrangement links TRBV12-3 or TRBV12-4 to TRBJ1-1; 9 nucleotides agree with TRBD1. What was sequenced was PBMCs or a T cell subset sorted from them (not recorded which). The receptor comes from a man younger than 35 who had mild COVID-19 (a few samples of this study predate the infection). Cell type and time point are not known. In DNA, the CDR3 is TGTGCCAGCAGCTCCCATGACAGGGGGGATCAAGCTTTCTTT. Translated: CASSSHDRGDQAFF.